This TCR beta chain was captured in a study of cytomegalovirus exposure and HLA in healthy donors. Study results and caveats: Reported results showed that the classifier diagnosed cytomegalovirus status with high specificity and sensitivity.

The CDR3 spans 17 residues. Germline V gene lookup returns CDR1 MNHEY and CDR2 SMNVEV (reference sequence). The ends were cut back, 4 bases at V and 1 base at J, with 17 bases in the middle. The validation cohort, a group of roughly 120 subjects, included the donors and was separate from the approximately 670-subject first cohort. The data were produced by immunoSEQ multiplex PCR, yet TCRdb's version contains in-frame clones alone and is incomplete. This repertoire shows about 170,000 clones, about 88% found once; its top ten account for around 2.1%. As for this clone: Its specificity is unknown.

The sequence was collected from a woman between 18 and 29 years old in good health and CMV-seronegative. Sequencing was carried out using PBMCs. The rearrangement joins TRBV27 to TRBJ2-1; D gene ambiguous. The CDR3: CASSSRLEIRSYNEQFF. Written as DNA, the CDR3 is TGTGCCAGCAGTTCCAGGCTCGAGATAAGGTCCTACAATGAGCAGTTCTTC.